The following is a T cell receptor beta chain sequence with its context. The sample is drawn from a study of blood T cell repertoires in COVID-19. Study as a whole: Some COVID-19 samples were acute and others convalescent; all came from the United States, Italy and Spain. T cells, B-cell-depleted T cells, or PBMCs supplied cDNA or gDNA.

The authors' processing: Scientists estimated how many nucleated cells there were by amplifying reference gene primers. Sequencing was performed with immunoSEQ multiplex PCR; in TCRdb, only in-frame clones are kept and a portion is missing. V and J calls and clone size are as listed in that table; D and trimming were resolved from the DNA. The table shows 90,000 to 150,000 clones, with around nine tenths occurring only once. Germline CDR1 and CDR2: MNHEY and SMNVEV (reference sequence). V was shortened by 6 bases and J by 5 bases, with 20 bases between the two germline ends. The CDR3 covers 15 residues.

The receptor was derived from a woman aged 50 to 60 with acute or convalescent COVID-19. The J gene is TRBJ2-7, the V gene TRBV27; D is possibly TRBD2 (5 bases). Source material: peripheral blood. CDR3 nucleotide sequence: TGTGCCAGCAGCTCTTTAGGAATCTTCGGGAACGAGCAGTACTTC. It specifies CASSSLGIFGNEQYF.